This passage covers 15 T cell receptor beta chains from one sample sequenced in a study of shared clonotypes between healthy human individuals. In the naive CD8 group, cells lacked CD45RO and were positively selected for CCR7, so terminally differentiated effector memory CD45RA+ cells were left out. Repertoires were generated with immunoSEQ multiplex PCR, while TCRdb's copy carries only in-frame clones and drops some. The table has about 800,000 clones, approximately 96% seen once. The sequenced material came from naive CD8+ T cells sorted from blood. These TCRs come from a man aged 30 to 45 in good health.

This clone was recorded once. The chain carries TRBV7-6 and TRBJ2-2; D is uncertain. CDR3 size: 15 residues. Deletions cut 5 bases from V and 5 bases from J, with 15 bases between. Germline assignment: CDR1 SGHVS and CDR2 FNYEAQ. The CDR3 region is CASSPRHARTGELFF. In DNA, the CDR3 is TGTGCCAGCAGCCCACGACATGCCAGAACCGGGGAGCTGTTTTTT.

The CDR3 spells CASRSFFGENEQYF. Written as DNA, the CDR3 is TGTGCCAGCAGGTCCTTTTTTGGGGAAAACGAGCAGTACTTC. The rearrangement uses TRBV27 and TRBJ2-7; no clear D gene. The CDR3 extends over 14 amino acids. Trimming cost V 6 bases and J 5 bases, with 17 bases left between them. Germline V gene lookup returns CDR1 MNHEY and CDR2 SMNVEV (reference sequence).

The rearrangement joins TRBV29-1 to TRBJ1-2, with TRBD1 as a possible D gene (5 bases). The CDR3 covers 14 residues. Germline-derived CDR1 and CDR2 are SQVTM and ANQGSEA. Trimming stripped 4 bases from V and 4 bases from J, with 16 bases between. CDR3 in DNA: TGCAGCGTTGGCCAGAGGGGTGGATCCTATGGCTACACCTTC. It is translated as CSVGQRGGSYGYTF.

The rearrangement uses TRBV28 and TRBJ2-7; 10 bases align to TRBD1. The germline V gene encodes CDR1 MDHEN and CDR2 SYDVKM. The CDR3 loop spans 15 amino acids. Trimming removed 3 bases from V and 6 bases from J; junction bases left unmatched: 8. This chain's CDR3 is CASSFRDRGVGEQYF. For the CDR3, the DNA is TGTGCCAGCAGTTTCCGGGACAGGGGAGTAGGCGAGCAGTACTTC.

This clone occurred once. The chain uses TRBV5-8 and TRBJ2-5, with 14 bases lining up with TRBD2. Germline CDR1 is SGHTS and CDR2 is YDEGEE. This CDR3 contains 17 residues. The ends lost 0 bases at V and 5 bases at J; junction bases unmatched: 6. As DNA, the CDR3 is TGTGCCAGCAGCTTGGGACTAGCGGGAGGGATGTACGAGACCCAGTACTTC. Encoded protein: CASSLGLAGGMYETQYF. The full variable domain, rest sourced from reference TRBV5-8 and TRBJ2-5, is EAGVTQSPTHLIKTRGQQATLRCSPISGHTSVYWYQQALGLGLQFLLWYDEGEERNRGNFPPRFSGRQFPNYSSELNVNALELEDSALYLCASSLGLAGGMYETQYFGPGTRLLVL.

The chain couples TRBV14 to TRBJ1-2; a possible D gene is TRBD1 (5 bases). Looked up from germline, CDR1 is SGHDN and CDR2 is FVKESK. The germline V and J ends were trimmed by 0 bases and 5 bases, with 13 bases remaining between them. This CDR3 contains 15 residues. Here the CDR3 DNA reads TGTGCCAGCAGCCAAGATTTGGCGGGGGTTTATGGCTACACCTTC. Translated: CASSQDLAGVYGYTF.

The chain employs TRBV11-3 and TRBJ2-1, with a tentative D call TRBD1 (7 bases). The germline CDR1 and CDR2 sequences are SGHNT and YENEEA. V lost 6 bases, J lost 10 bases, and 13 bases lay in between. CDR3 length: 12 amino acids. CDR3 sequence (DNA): TGTGCCAGCAGTCCAGGGGGGTTGGAGCAGTTCTTC. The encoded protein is CASSPGGLEQFF.

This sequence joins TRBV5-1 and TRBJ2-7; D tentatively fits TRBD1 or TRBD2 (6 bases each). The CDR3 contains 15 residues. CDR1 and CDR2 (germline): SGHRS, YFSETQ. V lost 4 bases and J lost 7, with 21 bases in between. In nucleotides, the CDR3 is TGCGCCAGCAGCGATGAAACCCGGGGGCTAATAGAGCAGTACTTC. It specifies CASSDETRGLIEQYF. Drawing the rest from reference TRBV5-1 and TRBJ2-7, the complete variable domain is KAGVTQTPRYLIKTRGQQVTLSCSPISGHRSVSWYQQTPGQGLQFLFEYFSETQRNKGNFPGRFSGRQFSNSRSEMNVSTLELGDSALYLCASSDETRGLIEQYFGPGTRLTVT.

CDR3 residues: CASSDARTEENIQYF. CDR3 coding DNA: TGTGCCAGCAGTGATGCCAGGACAGAAGAAAACATTCAGTACTTC. The genes are TRBV27 and TRBJ2-4, with D perhaps TRBD1 (6 bases). The CDR3 length is 15 residues. Per the germline V gene, CDR1 is MNHEY and CDR2 is SMNVEV (reference sequence). Trimming removed 5 bases from V and 5 bases from J, with 16 bases in between.

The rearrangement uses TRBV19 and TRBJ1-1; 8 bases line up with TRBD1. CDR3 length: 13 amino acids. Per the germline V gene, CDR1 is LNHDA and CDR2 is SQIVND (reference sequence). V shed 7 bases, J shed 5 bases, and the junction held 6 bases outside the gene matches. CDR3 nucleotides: TGTGCCAGTAATCTTCAGGGGGCAACTGAAGCTTTCTTT. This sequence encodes CASNLQGATEAFF.

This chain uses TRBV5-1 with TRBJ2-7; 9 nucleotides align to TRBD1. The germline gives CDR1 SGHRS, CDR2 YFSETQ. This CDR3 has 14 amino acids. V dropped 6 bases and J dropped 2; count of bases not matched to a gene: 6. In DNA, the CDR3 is TGCGCCAGCAACCCGGGACAGGGAGCCTACGAGCAGTACTTC. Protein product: CASNPGQGAYEQYF.

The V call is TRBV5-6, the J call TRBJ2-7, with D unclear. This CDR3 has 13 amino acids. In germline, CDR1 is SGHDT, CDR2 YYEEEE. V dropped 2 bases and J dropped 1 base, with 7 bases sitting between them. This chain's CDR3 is CASSFGYSYEQYF. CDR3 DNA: TGTGCCAGCAGCTTCGGCTATTCCTACGAGCAGTACTTC.

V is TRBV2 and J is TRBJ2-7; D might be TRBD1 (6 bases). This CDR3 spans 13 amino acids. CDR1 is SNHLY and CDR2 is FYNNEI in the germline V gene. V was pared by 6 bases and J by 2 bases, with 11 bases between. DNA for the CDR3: TGTGCCAGCAGGTGGGACAACGCCTACGAGCAGTACTTC. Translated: CASRWDNAYEQYF. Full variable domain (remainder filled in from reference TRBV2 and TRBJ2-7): EPEVTQTPSHQVTQMGQEVILRCVPISNHLYFYWYRQILGQKVEFLVSFYNNEISEKSEIFDDQFSVERPDGSNFTLKIRSTKLEDSAMYFCASRWDNAYEQYFGPGTRLTVT.

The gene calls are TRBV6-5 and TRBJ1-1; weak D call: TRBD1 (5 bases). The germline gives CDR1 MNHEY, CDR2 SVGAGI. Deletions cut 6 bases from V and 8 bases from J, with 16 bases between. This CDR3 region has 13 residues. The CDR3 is CASSQNHRFEAFF. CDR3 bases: TGTGCCAGCAGCCAAAACCACAGGTTCGAAGCTTTCTTT.

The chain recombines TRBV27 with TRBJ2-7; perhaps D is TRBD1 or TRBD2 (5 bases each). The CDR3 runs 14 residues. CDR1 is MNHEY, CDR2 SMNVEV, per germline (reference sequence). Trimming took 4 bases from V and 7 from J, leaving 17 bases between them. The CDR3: CASSSGAKTDEQYF. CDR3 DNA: TGTGCCAGCAGTTCCGGGGCCAAGACCGATGAGCAGTACTTC.